Ten or more counts support the clone carrying this T cell receptor (beta chain). The data are from a study of T cells in Graves' hyperthyroidism and ophthalmopathy. Overall study: Peripheral blood was acquired at first diagnosis, ahead of any therapy whatsoever.

Authors of the study amplified TCR beta CDR3 regions from RNA transcripts. The study used the HTBI primer set for a first-round RT-PCR of the TCR CDR3. TCRdb reprocessed the multiplex PCR reads via MiXCR and lists one record per CDR3 protein. The sample records about 250,000 distinct CDR3 sequences, about 20% being singletons. The CDR3 is 16 residues long. The V gene's germline CDR1 is SGHNT and CDR2 YENEEA. With V trimmed by 5 bases and J by 10 bases, 15 bases remained unmatched. The source is a man between 25 and 39 years old with Graves' ophthalmopathy. Sequencing used blood. The chain joins TRBV11-3 to TRBJ2-1, with 9 bases fitting TRBD1. CDR3 nucleotides: TGTGCCAGCAGCCTAGCTGTCGGGACAGGGACACACGAGCAGTTCTTC. Translation: CASSLAVGTGTHEQFF.